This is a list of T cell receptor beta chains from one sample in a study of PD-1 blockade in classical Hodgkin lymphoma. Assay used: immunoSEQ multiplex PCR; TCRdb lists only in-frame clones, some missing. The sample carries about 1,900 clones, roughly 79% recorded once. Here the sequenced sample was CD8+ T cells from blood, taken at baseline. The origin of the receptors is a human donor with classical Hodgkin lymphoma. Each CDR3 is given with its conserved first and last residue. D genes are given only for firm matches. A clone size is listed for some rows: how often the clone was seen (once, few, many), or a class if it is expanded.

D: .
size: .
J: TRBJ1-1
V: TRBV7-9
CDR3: CASSFTNAEAFF
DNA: TGTGCCAGCAGCTTCACAAACGCTGAAGCTTTCTTT

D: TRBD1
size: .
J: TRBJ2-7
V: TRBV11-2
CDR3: CASSLDIGTGGSEQYF
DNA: TGTGCCAGCAGCTTAGATATCGGGACAGGCGGTTCCGAGCAGTACTTC

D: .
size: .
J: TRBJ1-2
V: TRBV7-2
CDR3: CASSLGPNMLKKGYTF
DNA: TGTGCCAGCAGCTTAGGCCCTAACATGCTAAAGAAGGGCTACACCTTC

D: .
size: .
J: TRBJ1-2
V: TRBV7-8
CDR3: CASRPGTLLGYGYTF
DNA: TGTGCCAGCAGGCCCGGGACCCTCCTGGGCTATGGCTACACCTTC

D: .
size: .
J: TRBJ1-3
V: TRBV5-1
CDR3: CASSSLGGNTIYF
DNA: TGCGCCAGCAGCTCATTAGGCGGGAACACCATATATTTT

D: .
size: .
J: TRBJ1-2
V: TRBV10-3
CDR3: CAISESGQLPVYGYTF
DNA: TGTGCCATCAGTGAGTCCGGTCAGCTACCTGTCTATGGCTACACCTTC

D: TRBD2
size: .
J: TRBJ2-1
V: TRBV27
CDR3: CASSLAGSSYNEQFF
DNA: TGTGCCAGCAGCCTAGCGGGGAGCTCCTACAATGAGCAGTTCTTC

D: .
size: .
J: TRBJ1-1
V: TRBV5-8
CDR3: CASSLHEVRSYTEAFF
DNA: TGTGCCAGCAGCTTGCATGAAGTCAGGAGTTACACTGAAGCTTTCTTT

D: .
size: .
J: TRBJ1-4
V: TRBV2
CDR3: CASSPQGPNEKLFF
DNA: TGTGCCAGCAGTCCACAAGGGCCGAATGAAAAACTGTTTTTT

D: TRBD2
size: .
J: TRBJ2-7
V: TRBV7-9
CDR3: CASSHLAGGPHEQYF
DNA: TGTGCCAGCAGCCATTTAGCGGGGGGGCCCCACGAGCAGTACTTC

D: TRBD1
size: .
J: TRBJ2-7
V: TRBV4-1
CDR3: CASSLSGQGSYEQYF
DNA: TGCGCCAGCAGCCTTTCGGGACAGGGTTCCTACGAGCAGTACTTC

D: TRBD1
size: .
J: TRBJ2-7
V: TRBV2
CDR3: CASEGQVNYEQYF
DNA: TGTGCCAGCGAGGGACAGGTGAACTACGAGCAGTACTTC

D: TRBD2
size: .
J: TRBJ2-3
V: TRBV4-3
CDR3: CASSQDRASGGAGTDTQYF
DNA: TGCGCCAGCAGCCAAGATAGGGCTAGCGGGGGGGCCGGCACAGATACGCAGTATTTT

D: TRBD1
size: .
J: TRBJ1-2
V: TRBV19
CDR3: CASSARQGVHGYTF
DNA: TGTGCCAGTAGTGCCCGACAGGGAGTCCATGGCTACACCTTC

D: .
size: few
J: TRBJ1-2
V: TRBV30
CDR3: CAWSVSSGYTF
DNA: TGTGCCTGGAGTGTATCTAGTGGCTACACCTTC